This is a list of T cell receptor beta chains from one sample in a study of blood T cell repertoires in COVID-19. Sequenced by immunoSEQ multiplex PCR; TCRdb stores in-frame clones only, minus some. The sample has about 240,000 clones, roughly 76% seen once; the top ten hold 7.5% to 8%. The sequenced sample was peripheral blood. These TCRs come from a woman aged 80 or over with COVID-19, enrolled during active disease. Each CDR3 is given with its conserved first and last residue. Only part of the rows carry a size: once, few, many, or a class if the clone is expanded.

TRBV5-4	NA	TRBJ1-2	CASSLKSGLRGYTF
TRBV9	NA	TRBJ1-4	CASSGARTGSEKLFF
TRBV5-1	NA	TRBJ2-2	CASSYGGYTGELFF
TRBV10-3	NA	TRBJ1-5	CAISDRGLVEPQHF
TRBV6-5	NA	TRBJ2-5	CASSPPGGQYF
TRBV4-1	once	TRBJ2-5	CASSLMGTSGTQETQYF
TRBV11-2	NA	TRBJ2-7	CASSPGVGSISYEQYF
TRBV27	few	TRBJ2-3	CASSPFATMSDTQYF
TRBV4-2	once	TRBJ2-1	CASSPGQTNEQFF
TRBV7-7	NA	TRBJ2-5	CASSSQGLIETQYF
TRBV27	NA	TRBJ1-1	CASSPGGPGTEAFF
TRBV7-2	NA	TRBJ2-7	CASSPPGQRRYEQYF
TRBV10-3	NA	TRBJ2-5	CAISESGKVAGSETQYF
TRBV4-1	NA	TRBJ1-2	CASSHPDRVYYGYTF
TRBV28	once	TRBJ1-4	CASSYHRVGNEKLFF
TRBV10-2	NA	TRBJ1-2	CASSDRTFGYTF
TRBV27	NA	TRBJ1-6	CASSYQTGVGNSPLHF
TRBV9	many	TRBJ1-2	CASSGIGGDYGYTF
TRBV9	NA	TRBJ1-3	CASSVSPDSSGNTIYF
TRBV7-3	NA	TRBJ2-1	CASSRGSNEQFF
TRBV5-1	NA	TRBJ1-1	CASSDLRSTEAFF
TRBV7-9	NA	TRBJ2-5	CASSLAAQAETQYF
TRBV14	NA	TRBJ1-1	CASSQGSTVWMNTEAFF
TRBV7-2	NA	TRBJ2-1	CASSSSGASSYNEQFF
TRBV5-6	NA	TRBJ1-3	CASSPSLGGSGNTIYF
TRBV6-2/TRBV6-3	NA	TRBJ1-2	CASSYSDSRVGYTF
TRBV9	once	TRBJ2-3	CASSVATGLAVTDTQYF
TRBV5-1	NA	TRBJ2-2	CASSLSGSPGELFF
TRBV6-5	NA	TRBJ1-2	CASTPNGGYGYTF
TRBV14	NA	TRBJ1-6	CASSQDLLNNSPLHF
TRBV11-3	NA	TRBJ1-6	CASSSGTGQGPSRTLHF
TRBV10-2	NA	TRBJ1-1	CASRGGATEAFF
TRBV6-5	NA	TRBJ2-5	CASRRVVESETQYF
TRBV2	once	TRBJ1-5	CASNDRESQPQHF
TRBV7-6	NA	TRBJ2-3	CASSVLGGRGSGDTQYF
TRBV18	NA	TRBJ2-6	CASSPPAGSGANVLTF
TRBV4-3	NA	TRBJ2-5	CASSQDPAGMAETQYF
TRBV7-3	NA	TRBJ2-7	CASSPTGESYEQYF
TRBV7-9	NA	TRBJ2-3	CASSLNSGGTDTQYF
TRBV6-5	NA	TRBJ1-2	CASSPRTALNYGYTF
TRBV7-2	once	TRBJ1-1	CASSAQVNTEAFF
TRBV7-2	NA	TRBJ2-5	CASSSLAILQGAGETQYF
TRBV27	many	TRBJ1-6	CASRGRGRVSPLHF
TRBV28	few	TRBJ2-1	CASSSGGYNEQFF
TRBV7-8	once	TRBJ1-2	CASSLRQGRGYGYTF
TRBV27	NA	TRBJ1-3	CASSTLDSSSGNTIYF